This entry features one T cell receptor (beta chain) sequence. These data belong to a study of blood T cell repertoires in COVID-19. Study-wide context: The origin of the acute and convalescent COVID-19 samples was the United States, Italy and Spain. PBMCs, B-cell-depleted T cells, or T cells provided the cDNA or gDNA that made up the material.

This CDR3 has 15 residues. Original analysis: By means of reference gene primer amplification, nucleated cell counts were estimated. Some clones are missing from TCRdb's copy, which holds only in-frame ones; the method was immunoSEQ multiplex PCR. D and trimming come from the DNA, and the V and J calls and clone size come from that table. The sample contains 250,000 or so clones, 89% of which appear only once. The clonotype comes from a woman aged 35 to 49 who had recovered from COVID-19. The chain employs TRBV21-1 and TRBJ1-6; TRBD1 reflects the table's D call only, with no check against the DNA. TRBV21-1 is a pseudogene segment. Sequencing input: peripheral blood. In DNA form, the CDR3 reads TGTGCCAGCAGCAAAGGACCCAGGGGGCTGGCACCCCTCCACTTT. Protein: CASSKGPRGLAPLHF.